A selection of T cell receptor beta chains follows, all from one sample in a study of beta chain features in type 1 diabetes. Using immunoSEQ multiplex PCR, the repertoire was profiled, and TCRdb retains in-frame clones only, with some absent. The data contain some 200,000 clones, 15% to 20% of them singletons. Sequencing was done on a sample of naive CD4+ T cells from blood. These receptors were taken from a man aged 30-40 years with type 1 diabetes. Both conserved end residues are part of each CDR3.

CDR3 protein	J gene	V gene
CASSLFGAGETQYF	TRBJ2-5	TRBV27
CASSLTIGRRVYQETQYF	TRBJ2-5	TRBV7-2
CSVGLRLASYEQYF	TRBJ2-7	TRBV29-1
CSVDSGGGPETQYF	TRBJ2-3	TRBV29-1
CASSQDEGQGRNEQFF	TRBJ2-1	TRBV4-3
CASSIGFAGSSYNEQFF	TRBJ2-1	TRBV9
CASSLALGLIYEQYF	TRBJ2-7	TRBV5-4
CASSRGYEQYF	TRBJ2-7	TRBV19
CASSRLAGGYNEQFF	TRBJ2-1	TRBV7-7
CASSLSRNEQFF	TRBJ2-1	TRBV18
CATEGSSNTEAFF	TRBJ1-1	TRBV15
CASRRGAPDTQYF	TRBJ2-3	TRBV6-1
CASSTGGTLYNEQFF	TRBJ2-1	TRBV9
CASSQVATSGRRRETQYF	TRBJ2-5	TRBV4-1
CASRTNVQETQYF	TRBJ2-5	TRBV28
CGSGQVEETQYF	TRBJ2-5	TRBV2
CASSQSRPAPPEQYF	TRBJ2-7	TRBV23-1
CASLGGSYYNEQFF	TRBJ2-1	TRBV2
CASSNQMNTEAFF	TRBJ1-1	TRBV7-3
CASSFQQVSSGSNEQFF	TRBJ2-1	TRBV7-3
CASTHGGHNYGYTF	TRBJ1-2	TRBV9
CASSDPGQGRTFF	TRBJ1-1	TRBV28
CASSLREGATHEQFF	TRBJ2-1	TRBV5-1
CASMTGAVGYTF	TRBJ1-2	TRBV28
CASSLGELRGDTQYF	TRBJ2-3	TRBV7-2
CAIPRGFNEQFF	TRBJ2-1	TRBV7-9
CASSVAGYTEAFF	TRBJ1-1	TRBV9
CASSLGRQMGTEAFF	TRBJ1-1	TRBV5-4
CAWSIGEQYF	TRBJ2-5	TRBV30
CASRFRDIPYEQYF	TRBJ2-7	TRBV27
CASSLRASQETQYF	TRBJ2-5	TRBV9
CASSQPPLAPYNEQFF	TRBJ2-1	TRBV14
CSVSPRGRLDREFEQYF	TRBJ2-7	TRBV29-1
CASSQGQGIQYF	TRBJ2-4	TRBV14
CASSSTGIWANVLTF	TRBJ2-6	TRBV28
CASSIFTGDTQYF	TRBJ2-3	TRBV19
CASSLGGYMNTEAFF	TRBJ1-1	TRBV19
CASSPRTGLQNEQFF	TRBJ2-1	TRBV7-2
CASSSYTDTQYF	TRBJ2-3	TRBV7-2
CASSPGLGFQETQYF	TRBJ2-5	TRBV7-7
CASSSGQGMKQYF	TRBJ2-7	TRBV6-6
CASSQAGAGPSGGGYTF	TRBJ1-2	TRBV4-2
CATRQGGIGTEAFF	TRBJ1-1	TRBV15
CASSVAGTRAKTQYF	TRBJ2-5	TRBV2
CASSPTNPAGEQFF	TRBJ2-1	TRBV11-2
CSVGDRGDQPQHF	TRBJ1-5	TRBV29-1
CSVEGGANYGYTF	TRBJ1-2	TRBV29-1
CASSPSGYLDEQYF	TRBJ2-7	TRBV5-1
CASSYQDRDEQFF	TRBJ2-1	TRBV4-1
CSVGGRAGRETQYF	TRBJ2-5	TRBV29-1
CASSPSGTNHNEQFF	TRBJ2-1	TRBV25-1
CASSYSGMGGYTF	TRBJ1-2	TRBV6-5
CASSGGLDEAFF	TRBJ1-1	TRBV28
CASSYGQREQYF	TRBJ2-7	TRBV7-2
CASSLAGYPTGELFF	TRBJ2-2	TRBV7-2
CASSPTGRTYNEQFF	TRBJ2-1	TRBV18
CASSLRLAHEQFF	TRBJ2-1	TRBV11-1
CASERDREVNEQFF	TRBJ2-1	TRBV10-3